The clone carrying this TCR beta chain was recorded a few times. A mixed TRB-A/B primer pool amplified rearranged TRB by multiplex touch-down PCR. One entry per CDR3 protein results from TCRdb running MiXCR on the multiplex PCR reads. This sample has about 1,500 distinct CDR3 sequences, with 30% to 45% found just once. This sample was taken from a study of T cell repertoires in aging, cancer and after chemotherapy. J lost 2 bases, V lost 5 bases, and 8 bases had no gene match. This CDR3 region has 15 residues. Germline V gives CDR1 MNHNS, CDR2 SASEGT. Amplification of TCR beta used genomic DNA extracted from peripheral blood.

The chain combines TRBV6-1 with TRBJ2-7; 8 nucleotides agree with TRBD1. This TCR was sampled from a human donor with a solid tumor. What was sequenced was blood. This CDR3 reads CASSRRTGLTYEQYF. The CDR3 nucleotides are TGTGCCAGCAGTCGGCGGACAGGGTTAACCTACGAGCAGTACTTC.